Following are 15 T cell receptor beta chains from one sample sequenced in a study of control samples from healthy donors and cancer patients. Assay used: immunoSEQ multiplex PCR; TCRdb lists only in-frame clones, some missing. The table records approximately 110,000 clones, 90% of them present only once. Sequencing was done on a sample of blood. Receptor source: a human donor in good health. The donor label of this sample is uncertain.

The CDR3, as DNA: TGCAGTGCTAGAGTTAGGGGCGAGCAGTACTTC. This sequence encodes CSARVRGEQYF. This chain joins TRBV20-1 and TRBJ2-7; possible D gene TRBD1, 5 bases. The CDR3 is 11 residues long. Germline-derived CDR1 and CDR2 are DFQATT and SNEGSKA (reference sequence). The ends were cut back, 1 base at V and 6 bases at J, with 7 bases in the middle.

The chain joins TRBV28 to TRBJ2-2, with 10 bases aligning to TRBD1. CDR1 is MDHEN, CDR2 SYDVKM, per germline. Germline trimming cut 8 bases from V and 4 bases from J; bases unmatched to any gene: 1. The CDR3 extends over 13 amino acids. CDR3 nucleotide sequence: TGTGCCAGCGGGACAGGGGTCACCGGGGAGCTGTTTTTT. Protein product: CASGTGVTGELFF.

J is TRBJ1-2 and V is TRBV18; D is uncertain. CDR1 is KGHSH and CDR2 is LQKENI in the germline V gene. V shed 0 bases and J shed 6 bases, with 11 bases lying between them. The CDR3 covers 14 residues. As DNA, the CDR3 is TGTGCCAGCTCACCACCGTCCCAGATAGATGGCTACACCTTC. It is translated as CASSPPSQIDGYTF.

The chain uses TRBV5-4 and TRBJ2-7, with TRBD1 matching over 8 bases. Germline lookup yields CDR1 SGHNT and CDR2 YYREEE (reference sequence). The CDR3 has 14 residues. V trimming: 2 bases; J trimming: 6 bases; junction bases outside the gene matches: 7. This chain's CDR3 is CASSFSGQGVEQYF. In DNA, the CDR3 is TGTGCCAGCAGCTTTTCCGGACAGGGTGTCGAGCAGTACTTC.

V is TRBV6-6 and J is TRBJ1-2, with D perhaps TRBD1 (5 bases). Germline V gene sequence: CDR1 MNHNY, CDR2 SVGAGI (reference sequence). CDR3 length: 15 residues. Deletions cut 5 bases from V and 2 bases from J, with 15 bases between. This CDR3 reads CASSGRADLNYGYTF. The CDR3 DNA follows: TGTGCCAGCAGTGGCAGGGCGGATTTAAACTATGGCTACACCTTC.

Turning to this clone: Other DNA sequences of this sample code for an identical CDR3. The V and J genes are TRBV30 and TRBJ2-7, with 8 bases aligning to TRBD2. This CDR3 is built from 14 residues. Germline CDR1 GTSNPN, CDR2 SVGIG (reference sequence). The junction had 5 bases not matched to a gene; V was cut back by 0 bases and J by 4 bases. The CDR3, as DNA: TGTGCCTGGAGTGTCGGGGGGGGTCCTTACGAGCAGTACTTC. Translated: CAWSVGGGPYEQYF.

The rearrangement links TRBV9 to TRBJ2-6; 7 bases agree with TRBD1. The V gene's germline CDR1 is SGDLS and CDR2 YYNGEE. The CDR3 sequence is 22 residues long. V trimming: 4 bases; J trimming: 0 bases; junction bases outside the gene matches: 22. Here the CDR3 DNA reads TGTGCCAGCAGCCTCCGCCGGGACAGACTACCTATCACCCACTCTGGGGCCAACGTCCTGACTTTC. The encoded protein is CASSLRRDRLPITHSGANVLTF.

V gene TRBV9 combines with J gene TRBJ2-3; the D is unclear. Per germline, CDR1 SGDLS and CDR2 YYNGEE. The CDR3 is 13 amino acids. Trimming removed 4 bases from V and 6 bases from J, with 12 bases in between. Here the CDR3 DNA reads TGTGCCAGCAGCACTCTAACTGGGGATACGCAGTATTTT. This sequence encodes CASSTLTGDTQYF.

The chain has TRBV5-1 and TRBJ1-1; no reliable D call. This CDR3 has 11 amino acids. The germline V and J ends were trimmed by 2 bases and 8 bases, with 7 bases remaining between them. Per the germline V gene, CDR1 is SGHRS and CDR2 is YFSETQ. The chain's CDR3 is CASSFGAEAFF. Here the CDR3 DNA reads TGCGCCAGCAGCTTCGGAGCCGAAGCTTTCTTT.

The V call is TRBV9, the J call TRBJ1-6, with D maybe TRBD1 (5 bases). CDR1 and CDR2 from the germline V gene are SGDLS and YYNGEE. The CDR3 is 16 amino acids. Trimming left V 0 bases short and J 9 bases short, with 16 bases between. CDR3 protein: CASSVGVGGRGSPLHF. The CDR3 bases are TGTGCCAGCAGCGTAGGAGTCGGGGGTCGGGGTTCACCCCTCCACTTT.

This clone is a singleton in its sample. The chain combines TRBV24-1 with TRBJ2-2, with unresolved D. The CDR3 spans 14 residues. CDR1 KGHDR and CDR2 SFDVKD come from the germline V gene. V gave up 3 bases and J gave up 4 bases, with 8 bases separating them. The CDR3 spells CATSDNTVTGELFF. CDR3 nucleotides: TGTGCCACCAGTGATAACACTGTCACCGGGGAGCTGTTTTTT.

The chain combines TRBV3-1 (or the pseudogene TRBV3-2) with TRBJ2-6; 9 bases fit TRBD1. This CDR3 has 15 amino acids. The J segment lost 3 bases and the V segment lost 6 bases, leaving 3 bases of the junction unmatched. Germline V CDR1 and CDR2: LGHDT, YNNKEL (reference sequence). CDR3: CASSGQGSGANVLTF. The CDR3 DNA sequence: TGTGCCAGCAGTGGACAGGGGAGTGGGGCCAACGTCCTGACTTTC.

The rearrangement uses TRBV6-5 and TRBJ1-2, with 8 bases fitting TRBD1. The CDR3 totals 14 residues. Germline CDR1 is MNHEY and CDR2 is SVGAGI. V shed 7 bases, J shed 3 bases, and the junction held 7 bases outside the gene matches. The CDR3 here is CASTKTGGYYGYTF. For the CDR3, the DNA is TGTGCCAGCACCAAAACAGGGGGATACTATGGCTACACCTTC.

The CDR3 loop is CASSYTGTQSTDTQYF. CDR3 DNA sequence: TGTGCCAGCAGTTACACCGGGACACAGAGCACAGATACGCAGTATTTT. The chain links TRBV6-6 to TRBJ2-3; tentatively, D is TRBD1 (6 bases). Germline V lookup: CDR1 MNHNY, CDR2 SVGAGI (reference sequence). V gave up 2 bases and J gave up 0 bases, with 12 bases separating them. This CDR3 is 16 amino acids long.

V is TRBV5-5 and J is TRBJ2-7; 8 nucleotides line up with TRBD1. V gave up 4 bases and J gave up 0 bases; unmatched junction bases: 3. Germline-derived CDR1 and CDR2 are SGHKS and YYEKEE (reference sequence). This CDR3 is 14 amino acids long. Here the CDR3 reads CASSRDRSSYEQYV. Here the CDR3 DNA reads TGTGCCAGCAGCCGGGACAGGAGCTCCTACGAGCAGTACGTC.